The 17 T cell receptor beta chains in this list originate from one sample, sequenced in a study of cytotoxic CD8 clonotypes in ibrutinib-treated CLL. The protocol was immunoSEQ multiplex PCR, while the TCRdb copy is restricted to in-frame clones and leaves out a portion. The repertoire holds under 200,000 clones, with 84% as singletons. The sequencing here drew on PBMCs, taken after 24 months of ibrutinib treatment. Every receptor here comes from a human donor with chronic lymphocytic leukemia.

This chain links TRBV10-1 with TRBJ2-7, with no clear D. Germline CDR1 is WNHNN and CDR2 is SYGVQD (reference sequence). The CDR3 is 17 residues long. The V gene lost 8 bases and the J gene lost 1 base, with 24 bases spanning the gap. CDR3 bases: TGCGCCAGCGCCCAGGCCCCCAGCAGGTGGTATTCCTACGAGCAGTACTTC. Translating gives CASAQAPSRWYSYEQYF.

The V and J genes are TRBV5-1 and TRBJ1-2; 7 bases align to TRBD1. With 0 bases clipped from V and 8 bases from J, the junction kept 7 bases outside the gene matches. The CDR3 extends over 14 amino acids. Germline V gene sequence: CDR1 SGHRS, CDR2 YFSETQ. For the CDR3, the DNA is TGCGCCAGCAGCTTGGTAGGACAGGTCTCGGGCTACACCTTC. Amino acid sequence: CASSLVGQVSGYTF.

V is TRBV6-1 and J is TRBJ1-6; perhaps TRBD1 as D (6 bases). Between the trimmed V and J ends, which lost 6 bases and 6 bases, there was a span of 21 bases. Germline V gene data show CDR1 as MNHNS and CDR2 as SASEGT. The CDR3 runs 17 residues. The CDR3 spells CASSEIRGHYSNSPLHF. CDR3 nucleotides: TGTGCCAGCAGCGAAATTAGGGGACACTACTCTAATTCACCCCTCCACTTT.

The V gene is TRBV18, the J gene TRBJ1-4; 7 bases align to TRBD1. The CDR3 is 16 amino acids. Per the germline V gene, CDR1 is KGHSH and CDR2 is LQKENI. The V gene end was trimmed by 8 bases and the J gene end by 7 bases; junction bases not matched to a gene: 16. The CDR3 loop is CASRGPRQGGGEKLFF. CDR3 nucleotides: TGTGCCAGCCGAGGGCCCCGACAGGGAGGGGGTGAAAAACTGTTTTTT. Looking up the rest from reference TRBV18 and TRBJ1-4 gives the full variable domain: NAGVMQNPRHLVRRRGQEARLRCSPMKGHSHVYWYRQLPEEGLKFMVYLQKENIIDESGMPKERFSAEFPKEGPSILRIQQVVRGDSAAYFCASRGPRQGGGEKLFFGSGTQLSVL.

This chain joins TRBV5-6 and TRBJ1-4; the match to TRBD1 covers 7 bases. CDR3 length: 15 amino acids. The germline V gene encodes CDR1 SGHDT and CDR2 YYEEEE. Trimming took 5 bases from V and 5 from J; bases not matched to a gene: 9. The CDR3 DNA reads as TGTGCCAGCAGTATTCAGGGACAGACAAATGAAAAACTGTTTTTT. It specifies CASSIQGQTNEKLFF.

The chain carries TRBV6-5 and TRBJ1-2; D remains ambiguous. CDR1 is MNHEY and CDR2 is SVGAGI in the germline V gene. V was pared by 2 bases and J by 1 base, with 8 bases between. The CDR3 consists of 14 residues. CDR3 sequence: CASSYGGFNYGYTF. The CDR3 nucleotides read TGTGCCAGCAGTTACGGAGGGTTTAACTATGGCTACACCTTC.

This chain uses TRBV9 with TRBJ1-2; 10 nucleotides agree with TRBD1. The germline V gene encodes CDR1 SGDLS and CDR2 YYNGEE. V was clipped by 4 bases and J by 0 bases; unmatched bases: 12. CDR3 length: 18 residues. The CDR3 reads CASSPRRGQGSSNYGYTF. The CDR3 DNA reads TGTGCCAGCAGCCCGCGGAGGGGACAGGGGAGTTCTAACTATGGCTACACCTTC.

This rearrangement joins TRBV11-3 to TRBJ1-2; TRBD1 aligns across 11 bases. Germline V lookup: CDR1 SGHNT, CDR2 YENEEA. This CDR3 is 14 amino acids long. The junction had 4 bases not matched to a gene; V was cut back by 3 bases and J by 7 bases. The CDR3 bases are TGTGCCAGCAGCTTTGGACAGGGGGCAGGTGGCTACACCTTC. Translated, it gives CASSFGQGAGGYTF.

This chain connects TRBV6-1 to TRBJ1-3, with D possibly TRBD1 on 6 matching bases. V was clipped by 4 bases and J by 0 bases, with 10 bases between them. Looked up from germline, CDR1 is MNHNS and CDR2 is SASEGT. The CDR3 extends over 15 amino acids. CDR3 in DNA: TGTGCCAGCAGTGTGGACAGATACTCTGGAAACACCATATATTTT. It translates to CASSVDRYSGNTIYF.

The genes are TRBV25-1 and TRBJ1-4; 8 nucleotides align to TRBD1. CDR1 MGHDK and CDR2 SYGVNS come from the germline V gene. Unmatched junction bases numbered 5, after V lost 6 bases and J lost 8 bases. This CDR3 spans 13 amino acids. The DNA of the CDR3 is TGTGCCAGCAGCGGACAGGGTAGGGAAAAACTGTTTTTT. This encodes CASSGQGREKLFF.

The rearrangement uses TRBV5-1 and TRBJ1-6; TRBD1 might be the D (6 bases). This CDR3 has 15 amino acids. Trimming left V 1 base short and J 13 bases short, with 18 bases between. CDR1 is SGHRS and CDR2 is YFSETQ in the germline V gene. The CDR3 DNA follows: TGCGCCAGCAGCTTGCTGACCGGGACATTGGAGCCCCTCCACTTT. Translation gives CASSLLTGTLEPLHF.

The chain has TRBV30 and TRBJ1-2; the D gene is possibly TRBD1 (5 bases). CDR1 and CDR2 from the germline V gene are GTSNPN and SVGIG (reference sequence). This CDR3 is built from 15 residues. Trimming shortened V by 4 bases and J by 1 base, and 16 bases separated the two germline ends. The CDR3 protein is CAWKTGTVHNYGYTF. For the CDR3, the DNA is TGTGCCTGGAAAACCGGGACTGTACATAACTATGGCTACACCTTC.

This sequence joins TRBV6-5 and TRBJ2-5; maybe TRBD2 (5 bases). Germline V CDR1 and CDR2: MNHEY, SVGAGI. Trimming took off 2 bases at V and 5 bases at J, with 9 bases between the two ends. The CDR3 has 13 amino acids. The CDR3 DNA is TGTGCCAGCAGTTACGGTAGCGAGGAGACCCAGTACTTC. It is translated as CASSYGSEETQYF.

This chain uses TRBV10-3 with TRBJ1-2; 11 bases line up with TRBD1. Germline assignment: CDR1 ENHRY and CDR2 SYGVKD. The CDR3 contains 16 residues. With V trimmed by 3 bases and J by 8 bases, 11 bases remained unmatched. CDR3 DNA sequence: TGTGCCATCAGTGAAGGGACAGGGGGAAAAGGAGAAGGCTACACCTTC. This translates into CAISEGTGGKGEGYTF.

The chain has TRBV7-9 and TRBJ1-6; TRBD1 might be the D (6 bases). Between the trimmed V and J ends, which lost 5 bases and 8 bases, there was a span of 22 bases. The CDR3 contains 17 residues. The V gene's germline CDR1 is SEHNR and CDR2 FQNEAQ (reference sequence). The CDR3 DNA reads as TGTGCCAGCAGCCTCCCTTGGCTGGGGGCGGAAGATTCACCCCTCCACTTT. This encodes CASSLPWLGAEDSPLHF.

This chain uses TRBV2 with TRBJ1-3; tentative D call: TRBD1 (6 bases). CDR1 SNHLY and CDR2 FYNNEI come from the germline V gene. V gave up 1 base and J gave up 4 bases, with 14 bases separating them. The CDR3 extends over 16 amino acids. The CDR3 reads CASSEVGGRLGNTIYF. For the CDR3, the DNA is TGTGCCAGCAGTGAAGTGGGGGGCAGATTGGGAAACACCATATATTTT.

This clone was recorded a few times. Here the CDR3 DNA reads TGCGCCAGCAGCCAACGCTGGAGGGGTAGCACAGATACGCAGTATTTT. Its translation is CASSQRWRGSTDTQYF. This chain links TRBV4-1 with TRBJ2-3, with D possibly matching TRBD2 (6 bases). The CDR3 sequence is 16 residues long. V lost 2 bases to trimming and J lost 0 bases, with 12 bases between them. CDR1 MGHRA and CDR2 YSYEKL come from the germline V gene.